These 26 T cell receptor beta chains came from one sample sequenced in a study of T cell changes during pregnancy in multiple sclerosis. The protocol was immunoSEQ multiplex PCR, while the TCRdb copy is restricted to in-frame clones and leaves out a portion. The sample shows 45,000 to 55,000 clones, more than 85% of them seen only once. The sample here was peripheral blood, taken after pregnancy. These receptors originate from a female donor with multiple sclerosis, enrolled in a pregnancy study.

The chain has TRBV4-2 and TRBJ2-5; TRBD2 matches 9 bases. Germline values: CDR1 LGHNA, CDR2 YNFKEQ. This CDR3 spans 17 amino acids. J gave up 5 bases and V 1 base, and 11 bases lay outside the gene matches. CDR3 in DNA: TGTGCCAGCAGCCAAGTTCCCGGCGGGAGGGGTGAGGAGACCCAGTACTTC. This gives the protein CASSQVPGGRGEETQYF.

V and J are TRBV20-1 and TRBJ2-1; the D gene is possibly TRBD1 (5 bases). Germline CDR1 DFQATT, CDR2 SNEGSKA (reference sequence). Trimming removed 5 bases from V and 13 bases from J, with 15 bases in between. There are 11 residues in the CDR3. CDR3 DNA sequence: TGCAGTGCTCCGGACACAACGGGCCAGTTCTTC. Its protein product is CSAPDTTGQFF.

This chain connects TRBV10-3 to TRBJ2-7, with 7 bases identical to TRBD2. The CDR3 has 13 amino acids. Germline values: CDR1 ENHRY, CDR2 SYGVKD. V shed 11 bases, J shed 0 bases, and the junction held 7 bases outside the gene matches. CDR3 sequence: CALRSGDSYEQYF. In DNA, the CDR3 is TGTGCCCTGCGGAGCGGGGACTCCTACGAGCAGTACTTC.

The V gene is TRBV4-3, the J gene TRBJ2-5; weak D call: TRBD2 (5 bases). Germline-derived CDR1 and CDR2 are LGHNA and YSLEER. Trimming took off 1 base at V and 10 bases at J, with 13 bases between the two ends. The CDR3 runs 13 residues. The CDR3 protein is CASSQGSEGGQYF. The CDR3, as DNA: TGCGCCAGCAGCCAAGGATCAGAGGGCGGCCAGTACTTC.

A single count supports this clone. The CDR3 bases are TGTGCCAGCAGGACGGGAGGCGAGCAGTACTTC. Amino acid sequence: CASRTGGEQYF. The chain recombines TRBV6-5 with TRBJ2-7, with 7 bases matching TRBD2. V gave up 6 bases and J gave up 6 bases; unmatched junction bases: 2. Germline loops: CDR1 MNHEY, CDR2 SVGAGI. The CDR3 has 11 amino acids.

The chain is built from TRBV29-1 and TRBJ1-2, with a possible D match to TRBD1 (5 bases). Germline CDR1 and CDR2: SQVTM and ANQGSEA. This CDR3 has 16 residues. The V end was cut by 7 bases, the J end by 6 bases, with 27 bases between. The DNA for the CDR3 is TGCAGCGCCCGCTCCTTTGGAGGGGCCAACGCGGATGGCTACACCTTC. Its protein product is CSARSFGGANADGYTF.

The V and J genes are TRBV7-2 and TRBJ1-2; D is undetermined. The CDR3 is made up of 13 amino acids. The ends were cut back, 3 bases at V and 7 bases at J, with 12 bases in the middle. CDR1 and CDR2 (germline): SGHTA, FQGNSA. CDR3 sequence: CASSFSYGSGYTF. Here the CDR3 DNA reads TGTGCCAGCAGCTTTAGCTATGGGAGTGGCTACACCTTC.

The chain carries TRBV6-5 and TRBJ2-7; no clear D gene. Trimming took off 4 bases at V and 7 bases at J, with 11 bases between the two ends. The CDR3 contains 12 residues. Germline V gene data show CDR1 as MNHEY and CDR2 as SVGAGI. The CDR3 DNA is TGTGCCAGCAGTTCCGACTTTGGGGAGCAGTACTTC. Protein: CASSSDFGEQYF.

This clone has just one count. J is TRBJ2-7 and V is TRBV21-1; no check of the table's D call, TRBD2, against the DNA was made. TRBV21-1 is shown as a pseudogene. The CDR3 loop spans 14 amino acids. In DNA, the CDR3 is TGTGCCAGCAGCATAGCCGGGACTGCGTTTGAGCAGTACTTC. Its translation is CASSIAGTAFEQYF.

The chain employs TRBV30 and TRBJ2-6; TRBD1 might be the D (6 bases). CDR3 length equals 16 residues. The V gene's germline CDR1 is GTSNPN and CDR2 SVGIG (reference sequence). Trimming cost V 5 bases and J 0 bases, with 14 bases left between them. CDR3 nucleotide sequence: TGTGCCTGGGGGGGCGGACGGATCTCTGGGGCCAACGTCCTGACTTTC. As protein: CAWGGGRISGANVLTF. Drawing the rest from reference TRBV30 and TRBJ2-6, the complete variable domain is SQTIHQWPATLVQPVGSPLSLECTVEGTSNPNLYWYRQAAGRGLQLLFYSVGIGQISSEVPQNLSASRPQDRQFILSSKKLLLSDSGFYLCAWGGGRISGANVLTFGAGSRLTVL.

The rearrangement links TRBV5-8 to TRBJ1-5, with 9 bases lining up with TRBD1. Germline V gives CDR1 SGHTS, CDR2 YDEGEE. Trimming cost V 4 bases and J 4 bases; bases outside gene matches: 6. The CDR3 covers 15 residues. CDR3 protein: CASSKTGTGNQPQHF. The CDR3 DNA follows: TGTGCCAGCAGCAAAACCGGGACAGGGAATCAGCCCCAGCATTTT.

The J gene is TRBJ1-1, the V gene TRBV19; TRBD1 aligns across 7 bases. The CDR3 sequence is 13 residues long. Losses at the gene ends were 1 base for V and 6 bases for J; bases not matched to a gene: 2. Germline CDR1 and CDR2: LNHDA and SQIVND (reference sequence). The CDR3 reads CASSIGGQSEAFF. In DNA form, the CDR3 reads TGTGCCAGTAGTATAGGGGGACAGTCTGAAGCTTTCTTT. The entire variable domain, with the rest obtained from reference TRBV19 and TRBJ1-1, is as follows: DGGITQSPKYLFRKEGQNVTLSCEQNLNHDAMYWYRQDPGQGLRLIYYSQIVNDFQKGDIAEGYSVSREKKESFPLTVTSAQKNPTAFYLCASSIGGQSEAFFGQGTRLTVV.

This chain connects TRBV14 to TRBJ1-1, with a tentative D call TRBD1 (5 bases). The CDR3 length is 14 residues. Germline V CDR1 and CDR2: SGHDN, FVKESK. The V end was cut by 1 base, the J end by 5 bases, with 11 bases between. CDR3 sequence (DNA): TGTGCCAGCAGCCAAGGGGGCGCCCCGACTGAAGCTTTCTTT. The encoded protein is CASSQGGAPTEAFF.

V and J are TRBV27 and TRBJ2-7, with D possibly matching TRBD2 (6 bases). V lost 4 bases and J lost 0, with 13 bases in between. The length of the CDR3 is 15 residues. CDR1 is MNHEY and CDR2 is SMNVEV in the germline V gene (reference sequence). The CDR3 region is CASSSSRGSSYEQYF. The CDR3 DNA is TGTGCCAGCAGTTCCTCACGGGGGAGCTCCTACGAGCAGTACTTC.

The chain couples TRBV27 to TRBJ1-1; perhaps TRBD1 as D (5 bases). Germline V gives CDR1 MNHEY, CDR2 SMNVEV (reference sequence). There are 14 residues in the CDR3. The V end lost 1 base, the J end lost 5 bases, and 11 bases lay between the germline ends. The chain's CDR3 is CASSLLSRDTEAFF. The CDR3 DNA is TGTGCCAGCAGTTTATTGTCCAGGGATACTGAAGCTTTCTTT.

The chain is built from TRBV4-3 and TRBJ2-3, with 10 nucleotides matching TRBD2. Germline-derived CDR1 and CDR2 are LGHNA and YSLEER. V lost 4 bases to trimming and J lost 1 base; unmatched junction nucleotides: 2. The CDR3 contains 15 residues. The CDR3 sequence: CASSLGTSGTDTQYF. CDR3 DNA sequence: TGCGCCAGCAGCCTCGGGACTAGCGGCACAGATACGCAGTATTTT.

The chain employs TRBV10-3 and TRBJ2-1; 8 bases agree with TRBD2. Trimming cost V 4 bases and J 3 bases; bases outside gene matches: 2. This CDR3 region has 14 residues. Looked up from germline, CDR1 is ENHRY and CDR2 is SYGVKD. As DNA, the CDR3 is TGTGCCATCAGTGCGGGAGGGGTCTACAATGAGCAGTTCTTC. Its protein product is CAISAGGVYNEQFF.

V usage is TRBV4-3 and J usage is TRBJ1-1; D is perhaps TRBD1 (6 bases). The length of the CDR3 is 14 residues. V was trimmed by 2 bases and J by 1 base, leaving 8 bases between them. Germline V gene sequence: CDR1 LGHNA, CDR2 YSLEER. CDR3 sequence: CASSQMDRNTEAFF. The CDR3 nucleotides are TGCGCCAGCAGCCAAATGGACAGGAACACTGAAGCTTTCTTT.

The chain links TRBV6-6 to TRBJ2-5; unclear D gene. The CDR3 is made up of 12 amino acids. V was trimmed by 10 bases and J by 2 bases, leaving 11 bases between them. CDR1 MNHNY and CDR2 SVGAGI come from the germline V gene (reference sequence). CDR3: CATRSSQETQYF. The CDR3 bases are TGTGCCACTCGAAGTAGTCAAGAGACCCAGTACTTC.

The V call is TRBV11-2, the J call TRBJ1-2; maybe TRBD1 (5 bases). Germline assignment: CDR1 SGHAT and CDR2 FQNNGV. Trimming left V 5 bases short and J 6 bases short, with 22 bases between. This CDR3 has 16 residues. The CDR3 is CASSPLRAGPPNGYTF. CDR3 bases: TGTGCCAGCAGCCCCCTACGGGCAGGGCCCCCCAATGGCTACACCTTC. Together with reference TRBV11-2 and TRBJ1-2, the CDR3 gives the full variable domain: EAGVAQSPRYKIIEKRQSVAFWCNPISGHATLYWYQQILGQGPKLLIQFQNNGVVDDSQLPKDRFSAERLKGVDSTLKIQPAKLEDSAVYLCASSPLRAGPPNGYTFGSGTRLTVV.

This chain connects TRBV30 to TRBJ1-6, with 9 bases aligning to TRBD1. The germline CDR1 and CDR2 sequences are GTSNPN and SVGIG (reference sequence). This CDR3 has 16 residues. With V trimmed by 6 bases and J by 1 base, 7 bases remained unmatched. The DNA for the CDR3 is TGTGCCTGCCCCGGGACAGGGCGGTCCTATAATTCACCCCTCCACTTT. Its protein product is CACPGTGRSYNSPLHF.

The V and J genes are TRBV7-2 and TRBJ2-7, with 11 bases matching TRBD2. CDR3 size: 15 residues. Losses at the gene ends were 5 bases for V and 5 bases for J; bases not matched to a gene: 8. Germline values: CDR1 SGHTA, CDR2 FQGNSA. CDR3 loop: CASSAQGLADHEQYF. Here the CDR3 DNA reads TGTGCCAGCAGCGCCCAGGGACTAGCGGACCACGAGCAGTACTTC.

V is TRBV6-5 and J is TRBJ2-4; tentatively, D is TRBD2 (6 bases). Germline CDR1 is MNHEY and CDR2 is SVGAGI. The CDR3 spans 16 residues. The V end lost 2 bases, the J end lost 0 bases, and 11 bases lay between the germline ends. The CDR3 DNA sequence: TGTGCCAGCAGTTACGGATTAGCGGTAGCCAAAAACATTCAGTACTTC. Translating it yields CASSYGLAVAKNIQYF.

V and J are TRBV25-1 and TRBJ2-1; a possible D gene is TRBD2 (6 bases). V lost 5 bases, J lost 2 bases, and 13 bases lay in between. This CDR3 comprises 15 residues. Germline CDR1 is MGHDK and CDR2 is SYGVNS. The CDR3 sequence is CASSQPGTAYNEQFF. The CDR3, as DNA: TGTGCCAGCAGTCAACCCGGGACTGCCTACAATGAGCAGTTCTTC.

DNA for the CDR3: TGTGCCAGCAGTCCACAGGGAACTGGTCCCTACGAGCAGTACTTC. Its protein product is CASSPQGTGPYEQYF. The chain recombines TRBV6-5 with TRBJ2-7; D is perhaps TRBD1 (6 bases). The CDR3 has 15 amino acids. CDR1 and CDR2 (germline): MNHEY, SVGAGI. V was cut by 5 bases and J by 2 bases, with 16 bases left in between.

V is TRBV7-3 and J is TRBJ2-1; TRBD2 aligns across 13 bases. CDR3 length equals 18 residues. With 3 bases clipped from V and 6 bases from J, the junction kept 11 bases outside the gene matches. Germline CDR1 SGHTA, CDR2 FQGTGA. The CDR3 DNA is TGTGCCAGCAGCTTGGGACTAGCGGGGAACGGGGTCGGCAATGAGCAGTTCTTC. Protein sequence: CASSLGLAGNGVGNEQFF.